This TCR beta chain was sequenced in a study of Ad26.COV2.S vaccination and SARS-CoV-2 variants. Comments on this clone: Its antigen remains unknown. This clone may be a read error of a much larger clone one base away.

Sequenced by immunoSEQ multiplex PCR; TCRdb stores in-frame clones only, minus some. The data hold hundreds of thousands of clones, with 80% to 90% observed a single time. Described treatment: some 20 received Ad26.COV2.S at low or high dose, single or two shots; several received placebo; per-sample allocation not given. Following the first vaccine or placebo injection, samples were taken on day 63. The vaccine delivered Wuhan-strain SARS-CoV-2 spike through an Ad26 vector. Study-level points and caveats: Compared with placebo recipients, vaccine recipients had higher spike-specific TCR breadth.

Material: peripheral blood, obtained in a trial of Ad26.COV2.S vaccine versus placebo. The sequence came from a person aged 18-60 years who received the Ad26.COV2.S COVID-19 vaccine or a placebo.

CDR3 amino acids: CASSQVLNTGELFF. In DNA form, the CDR3 reads TGTGCCAGCAGCCAAGTACTTAACACCGGGGAGCTGTTTTTT. The rearrangement joins TRBV3-1 (or the pseudogene TRBV3-2) to TRBJ2-2; the D is unclear. Germline V CDR1 and CDR2: LGHDT, YNNKEL (reference sequence). The V end was cut by 1 base, the J end by 2 bases, with 5 bases between. The CDR3 is 14 residues long.